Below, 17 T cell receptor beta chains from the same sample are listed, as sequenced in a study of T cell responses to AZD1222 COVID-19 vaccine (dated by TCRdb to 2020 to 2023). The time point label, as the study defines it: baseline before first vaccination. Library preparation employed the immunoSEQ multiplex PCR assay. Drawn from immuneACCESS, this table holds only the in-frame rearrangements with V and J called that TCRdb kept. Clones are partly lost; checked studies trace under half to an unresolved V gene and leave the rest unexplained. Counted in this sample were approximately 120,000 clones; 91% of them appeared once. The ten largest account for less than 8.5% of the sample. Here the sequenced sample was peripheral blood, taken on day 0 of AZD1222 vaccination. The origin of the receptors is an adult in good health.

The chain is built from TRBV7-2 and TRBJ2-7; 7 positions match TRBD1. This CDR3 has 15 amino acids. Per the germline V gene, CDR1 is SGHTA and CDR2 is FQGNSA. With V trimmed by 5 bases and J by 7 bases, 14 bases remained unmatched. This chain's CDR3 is CASSLLTGMLGEQYF. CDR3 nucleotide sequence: TGTGCCAGCAGCCTTTTGACAGGGATGTTGGGGGAGCAGTACTTC.

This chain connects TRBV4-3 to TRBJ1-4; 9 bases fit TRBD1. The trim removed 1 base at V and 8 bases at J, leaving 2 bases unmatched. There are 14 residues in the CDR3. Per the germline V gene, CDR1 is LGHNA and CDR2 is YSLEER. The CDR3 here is CASSQVGQGEKLFF. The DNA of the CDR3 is TGCGCCAGCAGCCAAGTTGGACAGGGGGAAAAACTGTTTTTT.

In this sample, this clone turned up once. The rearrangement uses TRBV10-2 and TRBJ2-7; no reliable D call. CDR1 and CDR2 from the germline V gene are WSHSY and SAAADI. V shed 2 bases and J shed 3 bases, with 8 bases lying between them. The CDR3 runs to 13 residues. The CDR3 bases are TGCGCCAGCAGTGAGCCCGGCGGCTACGAGCAGTACTTC. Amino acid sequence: CASSEPGGYEQYF.

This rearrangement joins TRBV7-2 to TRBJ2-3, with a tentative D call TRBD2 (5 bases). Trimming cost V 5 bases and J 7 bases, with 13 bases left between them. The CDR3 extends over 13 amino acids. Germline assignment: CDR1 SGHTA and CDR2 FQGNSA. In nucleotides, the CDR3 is TGTGCCAGCAGCCTAGAAGCGGAAAATACGCAGTATTTT. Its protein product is CASSLEAENTQYF. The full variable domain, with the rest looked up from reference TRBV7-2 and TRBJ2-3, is GAGVSQSPSNKVTEKGKDVELRCDPISGHTALYWYRQSLGQGLEFLIYFQGNSAPDKSGLPSDRFSAERTGGSVSTLTIQRTQQEDSAVYLCASSLEAENTQYFGPGTRLTVL.

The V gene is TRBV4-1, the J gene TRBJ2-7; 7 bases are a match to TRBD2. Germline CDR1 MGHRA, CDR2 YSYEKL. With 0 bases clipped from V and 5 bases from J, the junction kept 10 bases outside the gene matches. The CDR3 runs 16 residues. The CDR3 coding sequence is TGCGCCAGCAGCCAAGACCGAACCGGAGCGGGACACGAGCAGTACTTC. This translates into CASSQDRTGAGHEQYF.

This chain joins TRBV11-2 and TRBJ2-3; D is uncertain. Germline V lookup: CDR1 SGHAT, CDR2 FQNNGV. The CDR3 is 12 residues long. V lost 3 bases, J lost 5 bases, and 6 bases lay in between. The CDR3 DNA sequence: TGTGCCAGCAGCTTGGGCAAAGATACGCAGTATTTT. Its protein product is CASSLGKDTQYF.

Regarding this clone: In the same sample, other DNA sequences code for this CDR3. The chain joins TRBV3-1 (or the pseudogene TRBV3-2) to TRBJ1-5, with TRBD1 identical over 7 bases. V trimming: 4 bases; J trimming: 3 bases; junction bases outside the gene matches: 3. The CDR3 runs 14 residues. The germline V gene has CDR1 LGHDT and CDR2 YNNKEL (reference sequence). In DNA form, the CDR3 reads TGTGCCAGCAGCCCTGGGACAGACAATCAGCCCCAGCATTTT. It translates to CASSPGTDNQPQHF.

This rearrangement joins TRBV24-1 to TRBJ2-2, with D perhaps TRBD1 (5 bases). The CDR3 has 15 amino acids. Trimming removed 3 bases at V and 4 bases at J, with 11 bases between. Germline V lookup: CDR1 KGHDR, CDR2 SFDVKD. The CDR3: CATSDPQGSTGELFF. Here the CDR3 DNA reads TGTGCCACCAGTGATCCTCAGGGTTCCACCGGGGAGCTGTTTTTT.

CDR3 nucleotide sequence: TGTGCCAGCAGCCCCCCGGGTTCGCGTGAAAAACTGTTTTTT. Its translation: CASSPPGSREKLFF. This chain uses TRBV7-2 with TRBJ1-4; unclear D gene. Trimming cost V 5 bases and J 7 bases, with 14 bases left between them. From germline, CDR1 is SGHTA and CDR2 FQGNSA. The CDR3 length is 14 residues.

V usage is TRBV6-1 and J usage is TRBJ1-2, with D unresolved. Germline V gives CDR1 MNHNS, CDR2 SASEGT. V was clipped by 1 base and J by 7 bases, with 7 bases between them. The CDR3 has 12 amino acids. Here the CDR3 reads CASSEVGSGYTF. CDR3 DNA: TGTGCCAGCAGTGAAGTAGGGTCTGGCTACACCTTC.

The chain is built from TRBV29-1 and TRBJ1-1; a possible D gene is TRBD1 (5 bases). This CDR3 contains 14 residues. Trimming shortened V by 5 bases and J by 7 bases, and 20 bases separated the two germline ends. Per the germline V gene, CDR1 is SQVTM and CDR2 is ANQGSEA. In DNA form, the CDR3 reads TGCAGCGTTTACCACATGAGGGGAATAAGTGAAGCTTTCTTT. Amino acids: CSVYHMRGISEAFF. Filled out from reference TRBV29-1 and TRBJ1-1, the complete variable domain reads SAVISQKPSRDICQRGTSLTIQCQVDSQVTMMFWYRQQPGQSLTLIATANQGSEATYESGFVIDKFPISRPNLTFSTLTVSNMSPEDSSIYLCSVYHMRGISEAFFGQGTRLTVV.

CDR3 nucleotides: TGCGCCAGCAGCCGAACAGGGAGCTCCTACAATGAGCAGTTCTTC. Translating gives CASSRTGSSYNEQFF. The chain uses TRBV4-1 and TRBJ2-1; D may be TRBD1 (6 bases). The CDR3 length is 15 residues. The germline CDR1 and CDR2 sequences are MGHRA and YSYEKL. Trimming removed 4 bases at V and 0 bases at J, with 10 bases between.

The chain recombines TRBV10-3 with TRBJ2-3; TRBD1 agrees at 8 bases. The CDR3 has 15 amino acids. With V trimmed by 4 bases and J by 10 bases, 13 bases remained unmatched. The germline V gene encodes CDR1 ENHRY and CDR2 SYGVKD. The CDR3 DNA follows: TGTGCCATCAGTGGGTACAGGGGGGCCCTTGGAGCGCAGTATTTT. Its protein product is CAISGYRGALGAQYF.

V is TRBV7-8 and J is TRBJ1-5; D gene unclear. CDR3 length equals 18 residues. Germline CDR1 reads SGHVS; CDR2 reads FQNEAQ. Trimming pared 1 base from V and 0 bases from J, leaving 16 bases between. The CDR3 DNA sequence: TGTGCCAGCAGCTTAGGGGTGGTCGGGGTTGATAGCAATCAGCCCCAGCATTTT. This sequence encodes CASSLGVVGVDSNQPQHF.

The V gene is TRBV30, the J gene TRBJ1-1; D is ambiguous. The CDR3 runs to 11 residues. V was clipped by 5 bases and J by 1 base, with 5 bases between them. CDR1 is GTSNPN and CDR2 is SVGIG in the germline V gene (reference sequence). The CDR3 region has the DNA TGTGCCTGGGGGAGGAACACTGAAGCTTTCTTT. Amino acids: CAWGRNTEAFF.

The DNA for the CDR3 is TGTGCCAGCAGTGAATTACTGGAAAGGGGCCCCCTCCACTTT. Protein product: CASSELLERGPLHF. The V and J genes are TRBV2 and TRBJ1-6; D possibly corresponds to TRBD1 (5 bases). Trimming pared 2 bases from V and 13 bases from J, leaving 15 bases between. This CDR3 region has 14 residues. Germline V gene lookup returns CDR1 SNHLY and CDR2 FYNNEI.

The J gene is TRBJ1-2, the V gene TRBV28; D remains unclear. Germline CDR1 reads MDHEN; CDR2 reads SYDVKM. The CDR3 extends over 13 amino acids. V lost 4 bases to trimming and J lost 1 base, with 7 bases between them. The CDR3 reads CASSYSYNYGYTF. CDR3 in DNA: TGTGCCAGCAGTTACAGTTATAACTATGGCTACACCTTC.